This TCR beta chain comes out of a study of T cells after posttransplantation cyclophosphamide. J was trimmed by 5 bases and V by 5 bases; bases with no gene match: 8. CDR3 length equals 15 residues. CDR1 and CDR2 from the germline V gene are LNHDA and SQIVND (reference sequence). To note about this clone: Its antigen is currently unknown.

Generated by immunoSEQ multiplex PCR, the TCRdb table keeps only in-frame clones and is missing some. The repertoire has tens of thousands of clones, more than 70% of them found once; the top ten carry over 2.5%. Study-level results: TRB overlap between skin or GI tissue T cells and blood was limited. Donor CD8+ memory clones often dominated recipient blood repertoires at later times. Recipient CMV seropositivity and CMV reactivation strongly tracked TRB clonality.

The sequenced material came from PBMCs. The sequence was obtained from a man aged 25 to 45 with a blood cancer, CMV-positive, and with a related stem cell donor. The chain carries TRBV19 and TRBJ2-7, with TRBD1 matching 11 bases. The CDR3 DNA reads as TGTGCCAGTAGTCTGGTGGACAGGGGGCTCGACGAGCAGTACTTC. This gives the protein CASSLVDRGLDEQYF.